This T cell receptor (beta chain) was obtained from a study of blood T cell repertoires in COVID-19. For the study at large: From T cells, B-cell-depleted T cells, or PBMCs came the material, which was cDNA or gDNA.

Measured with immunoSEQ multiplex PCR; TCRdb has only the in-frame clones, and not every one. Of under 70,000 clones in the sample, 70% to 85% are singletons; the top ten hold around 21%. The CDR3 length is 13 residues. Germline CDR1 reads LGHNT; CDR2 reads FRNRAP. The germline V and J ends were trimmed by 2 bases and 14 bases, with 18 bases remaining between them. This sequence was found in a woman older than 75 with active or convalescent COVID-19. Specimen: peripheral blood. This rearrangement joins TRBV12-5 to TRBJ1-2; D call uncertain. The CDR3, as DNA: TGTGCTAGTGGTTTGAGCGGAGGTTCGGTTGAAACCTTC. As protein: CASGLSGGSVETF.